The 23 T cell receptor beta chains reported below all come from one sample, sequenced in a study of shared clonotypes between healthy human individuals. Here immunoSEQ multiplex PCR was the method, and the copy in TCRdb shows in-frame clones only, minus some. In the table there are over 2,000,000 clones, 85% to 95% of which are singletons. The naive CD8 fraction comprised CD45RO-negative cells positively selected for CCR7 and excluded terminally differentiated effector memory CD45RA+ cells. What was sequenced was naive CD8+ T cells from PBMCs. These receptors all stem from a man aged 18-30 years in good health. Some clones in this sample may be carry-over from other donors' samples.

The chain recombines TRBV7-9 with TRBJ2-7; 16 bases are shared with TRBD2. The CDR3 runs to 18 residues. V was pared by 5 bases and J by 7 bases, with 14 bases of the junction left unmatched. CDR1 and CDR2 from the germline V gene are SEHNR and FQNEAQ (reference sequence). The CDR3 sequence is CASSAQGGTSGRAWEQYF. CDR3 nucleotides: TGTGCCAGCAGCGCCCAGGGTGGGACTAGCGGGAGGGCGTGGGAGCAGTACTTC.

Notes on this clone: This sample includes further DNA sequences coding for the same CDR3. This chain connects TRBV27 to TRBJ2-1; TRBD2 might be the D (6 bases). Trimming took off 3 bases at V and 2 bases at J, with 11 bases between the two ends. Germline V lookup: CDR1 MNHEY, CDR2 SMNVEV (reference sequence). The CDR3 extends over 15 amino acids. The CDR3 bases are TGTGCCAGCAGTTTGGGGGGAGGCGCCTACAATGAGCAGTTCTTC. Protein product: CASSLGGGAYNEQFF.

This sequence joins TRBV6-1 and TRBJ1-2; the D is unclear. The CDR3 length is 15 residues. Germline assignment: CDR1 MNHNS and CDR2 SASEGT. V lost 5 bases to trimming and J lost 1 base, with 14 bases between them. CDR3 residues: CASSSRDLINYGYTF. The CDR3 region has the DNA TGTGCCAGCAGTAGCCGGGATTTGATTAACTATGGCTACACCTTC.

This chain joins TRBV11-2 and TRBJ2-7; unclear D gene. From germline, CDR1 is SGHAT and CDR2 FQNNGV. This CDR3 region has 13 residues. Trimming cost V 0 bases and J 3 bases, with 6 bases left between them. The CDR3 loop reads CASSLEASYEQYF. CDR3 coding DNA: TGTGCCAGCAGCTTAGAGGCCAGCTACGAGCAGTACTTC.

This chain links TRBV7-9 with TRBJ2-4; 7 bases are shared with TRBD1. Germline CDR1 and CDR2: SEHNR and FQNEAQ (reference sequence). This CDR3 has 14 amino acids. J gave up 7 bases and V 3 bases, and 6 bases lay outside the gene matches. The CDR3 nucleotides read TGTGCCAGCAGCTTGGGGGACAGCCACAACATTCAGTACTTC. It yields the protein CASSLGDSHNIQYF.

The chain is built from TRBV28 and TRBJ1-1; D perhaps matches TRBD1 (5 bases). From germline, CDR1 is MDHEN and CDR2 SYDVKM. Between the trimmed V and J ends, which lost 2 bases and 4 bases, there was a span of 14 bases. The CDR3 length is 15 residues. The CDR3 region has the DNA TGTGCCAGCAGTTTAAGACGGTCAGGGCCCACTGAAGCTTTCTTT. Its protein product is CASSLRRSGPTEAFF.

The CDR3 DNA reads as TGTGCCAGTAGTATTATGCCAGGGGGCAACACCGGGGAGCTGTTTTTT. Translation: CASSIMPGGNTGELFF. The gene calls are TRBV19 and TRBJ2-2; 8 nucleotides agree with TRBD1. Trimming removed 3 bases from V and 2 bases from J; junction bases left unmatched: 5. The CDR3 is 16 residues long. CDR1 and CDR2 from the germline V gene are LNHDA and SQIVND (reference sequence). Complete variable domain (other parts from reference TRBV19 and TRBJ2-2): DGGITQSPKYLFRKEGQNVTLSCEQNLNHDAMYWYRQDPGQGLRLIYYSQIVNDFQKGDIAEGYSVSREKKESFPLTVTSAQKNPTAFYLCASSIMPGGNTGELFFGEGSRLTVL.

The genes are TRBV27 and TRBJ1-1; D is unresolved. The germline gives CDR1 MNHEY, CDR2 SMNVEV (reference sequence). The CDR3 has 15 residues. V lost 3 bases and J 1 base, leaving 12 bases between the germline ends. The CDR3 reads CASSFDGTSNTEAFF. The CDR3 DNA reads TGTGCCAGCAGTTTCGACGGTACTTCGAACACTGAAGCTTTCTTT.

This CDR3 is CASSLSLAGFRAGEQYF. The CDR3 DNA sequence: TGTGCCAGCAGTTTAAGTCTGGCCGGATTTAGGGCAGGGGAGCAGTACTTC. This chain uses TRBV27 with TRBJ2-7, with a weak D call TRBD1 (5 bases). V lost 2 bases and J lost 7, with 24 bases in between. The CDR3 consists of 17 residues. Germline V lookup: CDR1 MNHEY, CDR2 SMNVEV (reference sequence).

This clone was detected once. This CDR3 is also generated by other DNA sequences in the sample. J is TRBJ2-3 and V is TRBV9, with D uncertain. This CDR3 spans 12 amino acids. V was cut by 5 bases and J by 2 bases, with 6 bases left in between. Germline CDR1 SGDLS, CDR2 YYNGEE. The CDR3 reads CASSGFTDTQYF. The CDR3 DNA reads TGTGCCAGCAGTGGGTTCACAGATACGCAGTATTTT.

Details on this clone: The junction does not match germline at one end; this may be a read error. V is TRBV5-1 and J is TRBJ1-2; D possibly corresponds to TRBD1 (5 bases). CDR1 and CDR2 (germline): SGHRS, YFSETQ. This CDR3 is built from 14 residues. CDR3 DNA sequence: TGCGCCAGCAGCCTGGGGGTACCGTCGGAAAACTCCCGCTTC. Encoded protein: CASSLGVPSENSRF.

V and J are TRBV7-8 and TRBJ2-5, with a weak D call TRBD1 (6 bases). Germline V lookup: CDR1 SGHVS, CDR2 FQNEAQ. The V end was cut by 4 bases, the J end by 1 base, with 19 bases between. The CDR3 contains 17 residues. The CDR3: CASSSIGSGAVQETQYF. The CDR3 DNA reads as TGTGCCAGCAGCTCCATAGGGTCAGGGGCCGTCCAAGAGACCCAGTACTTC.

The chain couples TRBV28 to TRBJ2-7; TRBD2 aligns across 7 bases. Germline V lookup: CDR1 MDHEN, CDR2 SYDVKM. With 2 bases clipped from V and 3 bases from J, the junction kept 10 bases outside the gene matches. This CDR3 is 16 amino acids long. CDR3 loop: CASSLRTTSRGYEQYF. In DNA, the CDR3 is TGTGCCAGCAGTTTACGTACGACTAGCCGTGGCTACGAGCAGTACTTC.

The CDR3 loop is CASSSPQGAPKNTGELFF. The CDR3 DNA sequence: TGTGCCAGCAGCTCCCCACAGGGGGCACCCAAGAACACCGGGGAGCTGTTTTTT. This sequence joins TRBV7-9 and TRBJ2-2; 9 nucleotides agree with TRBD1. Germline CDR1 SEHNR, CDR2 FQNEAQ (reference sequence). CDR3 length equals 18 residues. Trimming took 4 bases from V and 1 from J; bases not matched to a gene: 10.

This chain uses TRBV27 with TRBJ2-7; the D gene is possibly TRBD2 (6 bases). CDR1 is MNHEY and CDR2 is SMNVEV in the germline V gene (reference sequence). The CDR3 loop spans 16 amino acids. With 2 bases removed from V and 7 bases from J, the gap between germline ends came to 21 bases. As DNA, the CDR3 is TGTGCCAGCAGTTTAGGAGCATGGACTACCTCGGGTGAGCAGTACTTC. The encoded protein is CASSLGAWTTSGEQYF.

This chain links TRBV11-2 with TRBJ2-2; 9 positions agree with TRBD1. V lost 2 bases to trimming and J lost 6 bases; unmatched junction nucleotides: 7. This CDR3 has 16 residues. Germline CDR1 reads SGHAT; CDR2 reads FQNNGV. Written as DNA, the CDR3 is TGTGCCAGCAGCTTACACAGGGGGCTTTTCCCCGGGGAGCTGTTTTTT. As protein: CASSLHRGLFPGELFF. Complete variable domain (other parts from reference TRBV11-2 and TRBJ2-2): EAGVAQSPRYKIIEKRQSVAFWCNPISGHATLYWYQQILGQGPKLLIQFQNNGVVDDSQLPKDRFSAERLKGVDSTLKIQPAKLEDSAVYLCASSLHRGLFPGELFFGEGSRLTVL.

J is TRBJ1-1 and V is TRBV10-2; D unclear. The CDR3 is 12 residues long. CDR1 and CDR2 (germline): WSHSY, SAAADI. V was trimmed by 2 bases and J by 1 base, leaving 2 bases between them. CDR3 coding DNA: TGCGCCAGCAGTGAGGGGAACACTGAAGCTTTCTTT. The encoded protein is CASSEGNTEAFF.

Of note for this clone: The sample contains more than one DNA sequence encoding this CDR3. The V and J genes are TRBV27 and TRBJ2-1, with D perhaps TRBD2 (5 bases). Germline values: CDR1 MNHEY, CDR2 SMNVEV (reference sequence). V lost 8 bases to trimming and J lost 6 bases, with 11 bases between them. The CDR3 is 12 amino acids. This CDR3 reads CASSPSGNEQFF. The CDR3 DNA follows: TGTGCCAGCTCCCCAAGCGGCAATGAGCAGTTCTTC.

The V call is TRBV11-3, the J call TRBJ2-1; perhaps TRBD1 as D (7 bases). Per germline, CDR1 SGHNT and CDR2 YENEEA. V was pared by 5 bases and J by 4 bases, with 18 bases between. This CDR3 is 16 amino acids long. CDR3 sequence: CASSRLEGAGYNEQFF. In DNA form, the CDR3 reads TGTGCCAGCAGCAGATTGGAGGGGGCGGGTTACAATGAGCAGTTCTTC.

The CDR3 nucleotides read TGTGCCAGCAGTTTAGGACAGGGGACCCCTGAAGCTTTCTTT. Encoded protein: CASSLGQGTPEAFF. V and J are TRBV27 and TRBJ1-1; TRBD1 aligns across 9 bases. The germline CDR1 and CDR2 sequences are MNHEY and SMNVEV (reference sequence). The CDR3 contains 14 residues. The V and J ends lost 2 bases and 6 bases, in that order; junction bases with no gene match: 4.

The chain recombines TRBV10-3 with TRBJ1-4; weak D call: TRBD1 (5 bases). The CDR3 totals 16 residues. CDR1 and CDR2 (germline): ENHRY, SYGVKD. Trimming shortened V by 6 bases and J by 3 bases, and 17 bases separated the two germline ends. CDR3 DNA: TGTGCCATCAGGGCCGGGACGGAATGGGCTAATGAAAAACTGTTTTTT. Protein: CAIRAGTEWANEKLFF.

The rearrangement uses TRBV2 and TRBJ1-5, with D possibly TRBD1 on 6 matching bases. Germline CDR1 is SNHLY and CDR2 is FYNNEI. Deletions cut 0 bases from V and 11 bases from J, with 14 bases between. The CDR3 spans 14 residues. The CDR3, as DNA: TGTGCCAGCAGTGAAGCCGGCCCTTGGACAGCCCAGCATTTT. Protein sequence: CASSEAGPWTAQHF.

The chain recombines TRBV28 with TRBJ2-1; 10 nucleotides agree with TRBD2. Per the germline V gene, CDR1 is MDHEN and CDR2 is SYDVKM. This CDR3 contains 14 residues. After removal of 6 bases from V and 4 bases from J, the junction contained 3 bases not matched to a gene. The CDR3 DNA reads TGTGCCAGCAGGCGGACTAGCGGTTACAATGAGCAGTTCTTC. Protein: CASRRTSGYNEQFF.